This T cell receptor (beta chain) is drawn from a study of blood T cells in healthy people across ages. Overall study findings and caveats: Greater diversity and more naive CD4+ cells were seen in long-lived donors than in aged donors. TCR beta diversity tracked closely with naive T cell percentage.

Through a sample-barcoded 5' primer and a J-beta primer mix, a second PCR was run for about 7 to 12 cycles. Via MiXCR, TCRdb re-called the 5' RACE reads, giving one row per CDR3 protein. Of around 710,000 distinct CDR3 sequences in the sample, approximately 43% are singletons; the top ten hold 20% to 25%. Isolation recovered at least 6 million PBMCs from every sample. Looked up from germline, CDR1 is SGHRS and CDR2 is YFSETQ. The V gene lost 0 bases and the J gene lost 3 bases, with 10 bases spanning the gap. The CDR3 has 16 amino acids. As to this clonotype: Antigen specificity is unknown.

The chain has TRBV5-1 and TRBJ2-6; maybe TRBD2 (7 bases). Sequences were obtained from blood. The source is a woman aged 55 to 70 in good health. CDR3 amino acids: CASSLDGGLGANVLTF. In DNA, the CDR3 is TGCGCCAGCAGCTTGGACGGGGGGCTTGGGGCCAACGTCCTGACTTTC.